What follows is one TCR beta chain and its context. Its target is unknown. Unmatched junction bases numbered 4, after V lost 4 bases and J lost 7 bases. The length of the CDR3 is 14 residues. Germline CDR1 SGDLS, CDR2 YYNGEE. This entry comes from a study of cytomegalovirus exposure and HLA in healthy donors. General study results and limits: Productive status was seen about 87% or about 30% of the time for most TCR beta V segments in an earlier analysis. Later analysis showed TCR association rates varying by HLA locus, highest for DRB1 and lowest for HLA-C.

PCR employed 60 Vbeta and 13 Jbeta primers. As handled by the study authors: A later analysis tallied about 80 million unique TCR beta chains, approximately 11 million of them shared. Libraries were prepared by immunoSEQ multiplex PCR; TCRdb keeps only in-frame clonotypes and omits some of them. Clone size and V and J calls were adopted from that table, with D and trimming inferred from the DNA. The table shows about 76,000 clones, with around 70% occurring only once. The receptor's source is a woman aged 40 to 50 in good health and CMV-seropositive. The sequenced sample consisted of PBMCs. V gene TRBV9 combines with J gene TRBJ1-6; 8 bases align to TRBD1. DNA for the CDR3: TGTGCCAGCAGCCGGACAGGGAACAATTCACCCCTCCACTTT. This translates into CASSRTGNNSPLHF.